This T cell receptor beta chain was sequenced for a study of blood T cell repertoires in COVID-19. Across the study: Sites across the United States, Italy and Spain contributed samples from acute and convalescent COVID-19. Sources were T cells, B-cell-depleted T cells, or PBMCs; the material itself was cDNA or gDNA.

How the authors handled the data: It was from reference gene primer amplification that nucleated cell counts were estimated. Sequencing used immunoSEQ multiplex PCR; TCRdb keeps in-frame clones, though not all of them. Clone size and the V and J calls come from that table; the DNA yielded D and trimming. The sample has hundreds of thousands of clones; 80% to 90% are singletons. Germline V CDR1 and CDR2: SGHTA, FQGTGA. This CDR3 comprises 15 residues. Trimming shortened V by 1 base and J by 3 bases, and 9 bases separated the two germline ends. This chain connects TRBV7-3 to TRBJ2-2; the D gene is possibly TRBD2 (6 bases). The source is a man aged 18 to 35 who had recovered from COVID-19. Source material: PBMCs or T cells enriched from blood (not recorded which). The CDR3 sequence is CASSLNTGDTGELFF. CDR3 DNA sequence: TGTGCCAGCAGCTTAAACACGGGAGACACCGGGGAGCTGTTTTTT.